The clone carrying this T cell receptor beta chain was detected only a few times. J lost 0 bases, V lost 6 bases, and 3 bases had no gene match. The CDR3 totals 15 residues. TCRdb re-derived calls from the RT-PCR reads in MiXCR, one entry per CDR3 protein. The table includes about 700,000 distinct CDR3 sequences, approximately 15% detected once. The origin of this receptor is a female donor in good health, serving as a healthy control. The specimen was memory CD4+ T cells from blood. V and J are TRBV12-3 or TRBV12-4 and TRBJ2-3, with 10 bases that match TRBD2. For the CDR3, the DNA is TGTGCCAGCAGCTGGACTAGCGGTAGCACAGATACGCAGTATTTT. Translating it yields CASSWTSGSTDTQYF.